Listed below are T cell receptor beta chains from one sample, sequenced in a study of CD8 T cells in ankylosing spondylitis. MiXCR, applied by TCRdb to the 5' RACE reads, yields one record per CDR3 protein. Counted here are about 140,000 distinct CDR3 sequences, 7% to 8% occurring once; the ten biggest clones make up around 12%. What was sequenced was blood, either unsorted or a sorted T cell fraction (not recorded which). The receptors derive from a female donor with ankylosing spondylitis or in good health (not recorded which). Each CDR3 is given with its conserved first and last residue. A D gene is named only where the DNA matches it firmly. A row's size may be missing; if present it is once, few, many or a size class.

many,TRBJ1-2,.,TRBV28,CASRLSGPFDGYTF,TGTGCCAGCAGGTTATCAGGCCCTTTTGATGGCTACACCTTC
many,TRBJ1-1,TRBD1,TRBV11-2,CASSPRQGPEAFF,TGTGCCAGCAGCCCCCGACAGGGACCTGAAGCTTTCTTT
many,TRBJ2-5,TRBD1,TRBV24-1,CATSTSGQGGETQYF,TGTGCCACCTCCACATCCGGACAGGGCGGAGAGACCCAGTACTTC
many,TRBJ1-2,TRBD1,TRBV4-2,CASSFQGDRGYGYTF,TGTGCCAGCAGCTTCCAAGGAGACAGGGGATATGGCTACACCTTC
many,TRBJ2-3,.,TRBV7-2,CASSKPGQRTDTQYF,TGTGCCAGCAGCAAACCGGGACAACGCACAGATACGCAGTATTTT
many,TRBJ2-7,TRBD2,TRBV6-5,CASSYASLAGGLYEQYF,TGTGCCAGCAGTTACGCCTCGCTAGCGGGGGGCCTGTACGAGCAGTACTTC
many,TRBJ2-1,.,TRBV20-1,CSAPVRGGESSYNEQFF,TGCAGTGCCCCCGTTCGGGGCGGGGAGAGCTCCTACAATGAGCAGTTCTTC
many,TRBJ1-2,.,TRBV9,CASSAVPNAYRVHTF,TGTGCCAGCAGCGCCGTCCCCAACGCCTACAGGGTCCACACCTTC
.,TRBJ1-2,.,TRBV12-3/TRBV12-4,CASSFSFYGYTF,TGTGCCAGCAGTTTCAGCTTCTATGGCTACACCTTC
.,TRBJ2-7,TRBD2,TRBV15,CATSRDLLAGAKYEQYF,TGTGCCACCAGCAGAGATCTCCTAGCGGGGGCCAAATACGAGCAGTACTTC
many,TRBJ1-5,TRBD1,TRBV6-2/TRBV6-3,CASRPGTAGNQPQHF,TGTGCCAGCAGACCCGGGACAGCCGGAAATCAGCCCCAGCATTTT
many,TRBJ1-1,TRBD1,TRBV5-1,CASSLGGPGGTEAFF,TGCGCCAGCAGCTTGGGGGGGCCAGGGGGCACTGAAGCTTTCTTT
many,TRBJ1-6,TRBD1,TRBV6-1,CASKPDRGSSPLHF,TGTGCCAGCAAACCCGACAGGGGGAGCTCACCCCTCCACTTT
many,TRBJ1-2,TRBD1,TRBV20-1,CSARTQGDRFWDGYTF,TGCAGTGCTAGAACACAGGGGGACCGTTTTTGGGATGGCTACACCTTC
many,TRBJ1-5,TRBD1,TRBV30,CAWSRTGTNQPQHF,TGTGCCTGGAGCCGGACAGGGACCAATCAGCCCCAGCATTTT
many,TRBJ1-1,TRBD1,TRBV5-6,CASSLFRGPTEAFF,TGTGCCAGCAGCTTGTTCAGGGGGCCCACTGAAGCTTTCTTT
many,TRBJ1-2,.,TRBV12-3/TRBV12-4,CASSLGPMAYGYTF,TGTGCCAGCAGTTTAGGGCCCATGGCCTATGGCTACACCTTC
many,TRBJ2-7,.,TRBV9,CASSVADRQSYEQYF,TGTGCCAGCAGCGTAGCTGACAGACAGTCCTACGAGCAGTACTTC
many,TRBJ2-1,TRBD1,TRBV20-1,CSVPGGYEQFF,TGCAGTGTACCAGGGGGCTATGAGCAGTTCTTC
.,TRBJ2-1,.,TRBV12-3/TRBV12-4,CASSYRGEQFF,TGTGCCAGCAGCTACCGGGGGGAGCAGTTCTTC
many,TRBJ1-1,.,TRBV10-3,CAISGSLAKSNTEAFF,TGTGCCATCAGTGGGTCGTTGGCGAAGTCGAACACTGAAGCTTTCTTT
.,TRBJ2-1,.,TRBV5-8,CASTPGSTGDNEQFF,TGTGCCAGCACCCCAGGGTCGACCGGCGACAATGAGCAGTTCTTC
.,TRBJ2-7,TRBD1,TRBV3-1,CASSQVPGQGYEQYF,TGTGCCAGCAGCCAAGTACCGGGACAGGGCTACGAGCAGTACTTC
many,TRBJ1-1,.,TRBV20-1,CSASEHANTEAFF,TGCAGTGCTAGCGAGCACGCGAACACTGAAGCTTTCTTT
many,TRBJ2-7,TRBD1,TRBV20-1,CSARAGTGIYEQYF,TGCAGTGCTAGAGCCGGGACAGGGATCTACGAGCAGTACTTC
many,TRBJ1-1,.,TRBV9,CASSVETNTEAFF,TGTGCCAGCAGCGTAGAGACGAACACTGAAGCTTTCTTT
many,TRBJ1-2,TRBD1,TRBV5-4,CASSSGQNYGYTF,TGTGCCAGCAGCTCGGGACAGAACTATGGCTACACCTTC
.,TRBJ2-3,TRBD2,TRBV4-2,CASSQEEVAGGTDTQYF,TGTGCCAGCAGCCAAGAAGAGGTAGCGGGGGGCACAGATACGCAGTATTTT
many,TRBJ2-7,.,TRBV4-1,CASSQDRIRGATEQYF,TGCGCCAGCAGCCAAGATAGGATTCGGGGGGCCACGGAGCAGTACTTC
many,TRBJ2-3,.,TRBV20-1,CSSTHGGSTDTQYF,TGCAGTTCCACACATGGGGGCTCCACAGATACGCAGTATTTT
many,TRBJ2-1,TRBD1,TRBV7-9,CASSRTDRGDSNEQFF,TGTGCCAGCAGCCGAACGGACAGGGGCGACTCCAATGAGCAGTTCTTC
.,TRBJ2-5,TRBD2,TRBV7-3,CASSLSPPSGGGTQYF,TGTGCCAGCAGCTTAAGCCCGCCAAGCGGGGGGGGGACCCAGTACTTC
.,TRBJ1-5,.,TRBV5-1,CASSLAGLSNQPQHF,TGCGCCAGCAGCTTGGCAGGACTTAGCAATCAGCCCCAGCATTTT
many,TRBJ1-6,.,TRBV6-1,CASRPDSGGNSPLHF,TGTGCCAGCAGGCCGGACTCCGGCGGTAATTCACCCCTCCACTTT
few,TRBJ1-1,.,TRBV29-1,CSVRGANTEAFF,TGCAGCGTTCGTGGGGCGAACACTGAAGCTTTCTTT
many,TRBJ1-4,TRBD1,TRBV30,CASTSGQGREKLFF,TGTGCCTCCACTTCGGGACAGGGGAGAGAAAAACTGTTTTTT
many,TRBJ1-5,.,TRBV27,CASKLNIPNQPQHF,TGTGCCAGCAAGTTGAACATCCCGAATCAGCCCCAGCATTTT
.,TRBJ2-4,.,TRBV5-1,CASSLAIGGLLVENIQYF,TGCGCCAGCAGCTTGGCAATTGGGGGGCTTTTGGTCGAAAACATTCAGTACTTC
few,TRBJ2-7,.,TRBV5-6,CASSLTRGYEQYF,TGTGCCAGCAGCTTGACCAGGGGCTACGAGCAGTACTTC
many,TRBJ1-6,.,TRBV4-3,CASSQEGWGDSPLHF,TGCGCCAGCAGCCAAGAAGGATGGGGCGATTCACCCCTCCACTTT
few,TRBJ1-1,.,TRBV7-2,CASSIAVNTEAFF,TGTGCCAGCAGCATCGCGGTGAACACTGAAGCTTTCTTT
few,TRBJ1-2,.,TRBV7-2,CASSLTKRDGYTF,TGTGCCAGCAGCCTCACGAAACGGGATGGCTACACCTTC
many,TRBJ1-3,.,TRBV20-1,CSANAHSGNTIYF,TGCAGTGCTAACGCACACTCTGGAAACACCATATATTTT
few,TRBJ1-5,.,TRBV2,CAIRDARNQPQHF,TGTGCTATTCGGGACGCGAGGAATCAGCCCCAGCATTTT
many,TRBJ2-2,.,TRBV5-5,CASSLSGLGELFF,TGTGCCAGCAGCTTAAGCGGGCTAGGGGAGCTGTTTTTT
many,TRBJ1-5,TRBD1,TRBV19,CASRGRTGDFSQPQHF,TGTGCCAGTAGAGGCCGGACAGGGGATTTTAGTCAGCCCCAGCATTTT
many,TRBJ2-5,.,TRBV29-1,CSARDQLLETQYF,TGCAGCGCCCGAGACCAACTTCTAGAGACCCAGTACTTC
many,TRBJ1-6,.,TRBV6-2/TRBV6-3,CASSYATERFYNSPLHF,TGTGCCAGCAGTTACGCCACGGAGAGATTCTATAATTCACCCCTCCACTTT
few,TRBJ1-1,.,TRBV6-1,CASSQGRRPRGSTEAFF,TGTGCCAGCAGCCAAGGTCGGCGACCCCGAGGGAGCACTGAAGCTTTCTTT
.,TRBJ1-4,TRBD1,TRBV7-9,CASSFPQGAREKLFF,TGTGCCAGCAGCTTCCCACAGGGGGCAAGGGAAAAACTGTTTTTT
many,TRBJ2-7,TRBD2,TRBV6-9,CASRRLAGSYEQYF,TGTGCCAGCAGACGACTAGCTGGTTCCTACGAGCAGTACTTC
many,TRBJ2-3,TRBD1,TRBV12-3/TRBV12-4,CASSGDRWADTQYF,TGTGCCAGCAGTGGGGACAGGTGGGCAGATACGCAGTATTTT
many,TRBJ1-4,.,TRBV15,CATSRDQLSNEKLFF,TGTGCCACCAGCAGAGATCAGCTTTCTAATGAAAAACTGTTTTTT
many,TRBJ2-5,.,TRBV28,CASSLTGHRYQETQYF,TGTGCCAGCAGTTTGACGGGACACCGGTACCAAGAGACCCAGTACTTC
many,TRBJ2-3,TRBD1,TRBV15,CATSKRDRSTDTQYF,TGTGCCACCAGCAAAAGGGACAGATCTACAGATACGCAGTATTTT